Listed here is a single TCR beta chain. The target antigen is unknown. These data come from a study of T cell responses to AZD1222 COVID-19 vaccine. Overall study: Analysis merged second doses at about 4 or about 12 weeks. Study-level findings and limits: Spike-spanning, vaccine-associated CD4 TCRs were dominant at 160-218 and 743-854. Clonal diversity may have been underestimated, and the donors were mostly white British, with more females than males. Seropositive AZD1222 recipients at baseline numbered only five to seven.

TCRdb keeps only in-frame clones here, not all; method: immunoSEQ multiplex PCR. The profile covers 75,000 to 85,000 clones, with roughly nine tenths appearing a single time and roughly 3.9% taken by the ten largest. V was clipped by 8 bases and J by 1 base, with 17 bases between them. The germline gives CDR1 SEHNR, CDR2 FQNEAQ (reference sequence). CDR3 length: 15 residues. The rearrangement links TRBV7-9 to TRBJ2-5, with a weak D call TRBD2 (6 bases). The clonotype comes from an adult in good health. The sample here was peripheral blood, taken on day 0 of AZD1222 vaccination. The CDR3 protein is CASRTVEGFQETQYF. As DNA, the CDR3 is TGTGCCAGCCGCACAGTGGAGGGGTTCCAAGAGACCCAGTACTTC.